What follows are 17 T cell receptor beta chains derived from one specimen sequenced in a study of T cell clones after liver transplantation. Sequenced by immunoSEQ multiplex PCR; TCRdb stores in-frame clones only, minus some. The sample holds some 120,000 clones, over 75% seen once. Sample: CD4+ T cells from blood, taken 12 months after liver transplant. Receptor source: a human patient who received a liver transplant. A share of the T cells may be of graft donor origin.

The rearrangement links TRBV5-1 to TRBJ2-1, with D unclear. V lost 4 bases and J lost 4, with 18 bases in between. Germline values: CDR1 SGHRS, CDR2 YFSETQ. This CDR3 is 16 amino acids long. The CDR3 sequence is CASSLGAQPGYNEQFF. The CDR3 DNA follows: TGCGCCAGCAGCCTTGGAGCTCAGCCGGGTTACAATGAGCAGTTCTTC.

This rearrangement joins TRBV5-1 to TRBJ1-3, with D possibly matching TRBD1 (6 bases). Germline CDR1 reads SGHRS; CDR2 reads YFSETQ. The CDR3 loop spans 17 amino acids. Trimming took off 3 bases at V and 0 bases at J, with 16 bases between the two ends. This CDR3 reads CASSWTVRGDSGNTIYF. The CDR3 bases are TGCGCCAGCAGCTGGACCGTCAGGGGCGACTCTGGAAACACCATATATTTT.

This chain connects TRBV19 to TRBJ2-7; 8 bases match TRBD1. The V segment lost 9 bases and the J segment 4 bases; nucleotides outside the gene matches: 8. This CDR3 contains 13 residues. Looked up from germline, CDR1 is LNHDA and CDR2 is SQIVND (reference sequence). In DNA, the CDR3 is TGTGCCAGCAGTTGGACAGGGACGTACGAGCAGTACTTC. Amino acid sequence: CASSWTGTYEQYF.

The V call is TRBV9, the J call TRBJ2-3; 11 nucleotides match TRBD2. Germline CDR1 SGDLS, CDR2 YYNGEE. This CDR3 is 17 amino acids long. V gave up 2 bases and J gave up 2 bases; unmatched junction bases: 7. As DNA, the CDR3 is TGTGCCAGCAGCGTCCCCCTAGCGGGAGGTTCCACAGATACGCAGTATTTT. This encodes CASSVPLAGGSTDTQYF.

The J gene is TRBJ2-7, the V gene TRBV5-1; 12 bases line up with TRBD2. J gave up 3 bases and V 4 bases, and 2 bases lay outside the gene matches. CDR3 length: 14 residues. Germline CDR1 is SGHRS and CDR2 is YFSETQ. CDR3 protein: CASSLTSGSYEQYF. CDR3 DNA: TGCGCCAGCAGCCTGACTAGCGGGAGCTACGAGCAGTACTTC.

DNA of the CDR3: TGTGCCAGTAGTATTCAGGCCGTCTCCTACGAGCAGTACTTC. It translates to CASSIQAVSYEQYF. The chain links TRBV19 to TRBJ2-7, with D unclear. CDR1 is LNHDA and CDR2 is SQIVND in the germline V gene (reference sequence). The CDR3 loop spans 14 amino acids. V gave up 3 bases and J gave up 0 bases, with 9 bases separating them.

The chain has TRBV7-6 and TRBJ2-7; possible D gene TRBD2, 7 bases. This CDR3 is built from 14 residues. With 0 bases removed from V and 5 bases from J, the gap between germline ends came to 11 bases. Germline V CDR1 and CDR2: SGHVS, FNYEAQ. CDR3 DNA sequence: TGTGCCAGCAGCTTAGCGGGGGGGCAGGACGAGCAGTACTTC. Translation gives CASSLAGGQDEQYF.

V is TRBV6-5 and J is TRBJ1-5, with D tentatively TRBD1 (6 bases). The CDR3 covers 15 residues. Between the trimmed V and J ends, which lost 4 bases and 6 bases, there was a span of 16 bases. Germline CDR1 reads MNHEY; CDR2 reads SVGAGI. The CDR3 spells CASSSLRTVSQPQHF. CDR3 bases: TGTGCCAGCAGTTCCCTAAGGACAGTAAGTCAGCCCCAGCATTTT.

This chain links TRBV29-1 with TRBJ2-1, with a possible D match to TRBD1 (5 bases). Trimming took off 4 bases at V and 4 bases at J, with 17 bases between the two ends. Germline V gene sequence: CDR1 SQVTM, CDR2 ANQGSEA. The CDR3 consists of 15 residues. CDR3 DNA sequence: TGCAGCGTTGCCCTACAGGACGAGGAATACAATGAGCAGTTCTTC. It is translated as CSVALQDEEYNEQFF.

The chain uses TRBV19 and TRBJ2-1; D possibly corresponds to TRBD1 (5 bases). Germline V gives CDR1 LNHDA, CDR2 SQIVND (reference sequence). The germline V and J ends were trimmed by 5 bases and 4 bases, with 12 bases remaining between them. This CDR3 has 14 residues. CDR3 coding DNA: TGTGCCAGTAGTCTATTTCAGGGTTACAATGAGCAGTTCTTC. This gives the protein CASSLFQGYNEQFF.

The chain has TRBV10-3 and TRBJ2-7, with 9 bases that match TRBD1. The J segment lost 4 bases and the V segment lost 6 bases, leaving 13 bases of the junction unmatched. The CDR3 consists of 16 residues. Germline CDR1 and CDR2: ENHRY and SYGVKD. CDR3: CAISKQGALVEYEQYF. Here the CDR3 DNA reads TGTGCCATCAGCAAACAGGGGGCGCTAGTCGAGTACGAGCAGTACTTC.

The chain recombines TRBV5-1 with TRBJ2-7; 9 bases match TRBD2. The ends lost 4 bases at V and 6 bases at J; junction bases unmatched: 5. The CDR3 has 13 amino acids. The germline CDR1 and CDR2 sequences are SGHRS and YFSETQ. CDR3: CASSLAGRSEQYF. The CDR3 DNA sequence: TGCGCCAGCAGCCTAGCGGGAAGGAGCGAGCAGTACTTC.

This clone occurred once. This chain links TRBV4-1 with TRBJ1-5, with a weak D call TRBD1 (5 bases). The CDR3 runs 14 residues. Germline values: CDR1 MGHRA, CDR2 YSYEKL. The V end was cut by 0 bases, the J end by 9 bases, with 12 bases between. The CDR3 nucleotides read TGCGCCAGCAGCCAAGAAGGGAACGGGGGGCCCCAGCATTTT. The encoded protein is CASSQEGNGGPQHF.

Turning to this clone: Germline and junction disagree at one end, which may indicate a read error. The genes are TRBV7-3 and TRBJ1-1; D remains unclear. Germline CDR1 is SGHTA and CDR2 is FQGTGA. This CDR3 has 13 residues. CDR3 in amino acids: CASRLIMGTEAFF. The CDR3 DNA sequence: TGTGCCAGCAGATTAATTATGGGGACTGAAGCTTTCTTT.

This chain links TRBV21-1 with TRBJ2-7. TRBV21-1 is noted as a pseudogene. CDR3 length: 14 residues. The CDR3 protein is CASSDHRGGYEQYF. The CDR3 nucleotides are TGTGCCAGCAGCGACCACAGGGGAGGGTACGAGCAGTACTTC.

The sample holds a few counts of this clone. V usage is TRBV19 and J usage is TRBJ2-1; tentatively, D is TRBD1 (6 bases). Trimming shortened V by 8 bases and J by 7 bases, and 9 bases separated the two germline ends. The germline V gene has CDR1 LNHDA and CDR2 SQIVND (reference sequence). The CDR3 sequence is 11 residues long. CDR3 sequence: CASGTRNEQFF. CDR3 in DNA: TGTGCCAGTGGGACAAGAAATGAGCAGTTCTTC. Based on the CDR3 plus reference TRBV19 and TRBJ2-1, the full variable domain is DGGITQSPKYLFRKEGQNVTLSCEQNLNHDAMYWYRQDPGQGLRLIYYSQIVNDFQKGDIAEGYSVSREKKESFPLTVTSAQKNPTAFYLCASGTRNEQFFGPGTRLTVL.

This chain connects TRBV11-2 to TRBJ2-4; 12 positions agree with TRBD1. Looked up from germline, CDR1 is SGHAT and CDR2 is FQNNGV. CDR3 length equals 18 residues. The junction had 14 bases not matched to a gene; V was cut back by 3 bases and J by 8 bases. Written as DNA, the CDR3 is TGTGCCAGCAGCTTTAGTCGGGCCGGGACAGGGGGCTTGGACATTCAGTACTTC. Amino acids: CASSFSRAGTGGLDIQYF.